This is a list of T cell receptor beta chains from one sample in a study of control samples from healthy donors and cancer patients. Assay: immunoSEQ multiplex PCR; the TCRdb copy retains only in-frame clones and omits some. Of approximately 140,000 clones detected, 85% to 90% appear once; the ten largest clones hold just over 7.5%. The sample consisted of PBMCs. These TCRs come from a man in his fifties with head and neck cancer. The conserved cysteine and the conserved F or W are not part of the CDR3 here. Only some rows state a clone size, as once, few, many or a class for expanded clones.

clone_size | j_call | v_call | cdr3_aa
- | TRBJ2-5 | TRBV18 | ASQLPGAETQY
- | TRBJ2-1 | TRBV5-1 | ASSSNNEQF
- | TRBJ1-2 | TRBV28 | ASSLEGYGYT
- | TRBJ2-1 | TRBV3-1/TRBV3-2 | ASSQKEQNEQF
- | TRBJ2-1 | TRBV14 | ASRLSSYNEQF
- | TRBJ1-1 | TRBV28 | ASSLQGATEAF
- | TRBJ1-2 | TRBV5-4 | ASSFSGAGYGYT
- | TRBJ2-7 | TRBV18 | ASSSTSGETYEQY
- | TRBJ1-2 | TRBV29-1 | SVERIYGYT
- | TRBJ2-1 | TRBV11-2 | ASSLGTSGGVYNEQF
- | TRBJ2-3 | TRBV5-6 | ASRELGAGEGSGNTQY
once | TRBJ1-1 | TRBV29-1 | SVSGTVNTEAF
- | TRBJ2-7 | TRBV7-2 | ASSFTGGWYEQY
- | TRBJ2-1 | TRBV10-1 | ASSDRGPNEQF
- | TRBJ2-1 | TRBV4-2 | ASRLAGGVNEQF